Sequencing of this T cell receptor (beta chain) was carried out in a study of vaccination and CD4 T cells after COVID-19. This clonotype is termed medium-sized. Antigen: not known. The Oncomine TCR Beta short-read assay sequenced DNA from cultured CD4+ T cells. TCRdb fed the PCR reads into MiXCR, producing one record per CDR3 protein. The sample includes 5,500 to 8,000 distinct CDR3 sequences, about 20% seen only once; the top ten take 20% to 30%. The V and J ends lost 4 bases and 4 bases, in that order; junction bases with no gene match: 1. Germline CDR1 SGHTA, CDR2 FQGNSA. The length of the CDR3 is 12 residues. The treatment here: roughly 11-day PBMC culture with coronavirus spike peptide pools or control peptides (ViraFEST assay).

The input for sequencing was CD4+ T cells from blood, cultured in vitro, taken after SARS-CoV-2 vaccination. The chain is built from TRBV7-2 and TRBJ2-7; 7 bases map to TRBD1. The origin of this receptor is a human donor who had recovered from COVID-19. CDR3 protein: CASSSQGYEQYF. The CDR3 DNA sequence: TGTGCCAGCAGCTCACAGGGGTACGAGCAGTACTTC.